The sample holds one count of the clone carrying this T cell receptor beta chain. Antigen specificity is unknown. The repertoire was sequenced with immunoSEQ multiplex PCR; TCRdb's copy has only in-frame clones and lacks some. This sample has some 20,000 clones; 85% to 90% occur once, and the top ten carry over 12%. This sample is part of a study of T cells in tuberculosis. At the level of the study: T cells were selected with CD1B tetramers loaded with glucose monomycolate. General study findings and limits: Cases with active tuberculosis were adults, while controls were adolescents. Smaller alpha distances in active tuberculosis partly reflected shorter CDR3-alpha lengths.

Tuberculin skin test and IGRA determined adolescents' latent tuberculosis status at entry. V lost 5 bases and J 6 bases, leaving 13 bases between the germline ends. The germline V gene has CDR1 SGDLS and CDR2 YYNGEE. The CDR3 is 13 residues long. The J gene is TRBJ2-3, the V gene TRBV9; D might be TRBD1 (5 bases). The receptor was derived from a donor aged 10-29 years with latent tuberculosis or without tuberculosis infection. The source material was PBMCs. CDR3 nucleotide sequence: TGTGCCAGCAGTGGACATTTAGGGGATACGCAGTATTTT. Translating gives CASSGHLGDTQYF.